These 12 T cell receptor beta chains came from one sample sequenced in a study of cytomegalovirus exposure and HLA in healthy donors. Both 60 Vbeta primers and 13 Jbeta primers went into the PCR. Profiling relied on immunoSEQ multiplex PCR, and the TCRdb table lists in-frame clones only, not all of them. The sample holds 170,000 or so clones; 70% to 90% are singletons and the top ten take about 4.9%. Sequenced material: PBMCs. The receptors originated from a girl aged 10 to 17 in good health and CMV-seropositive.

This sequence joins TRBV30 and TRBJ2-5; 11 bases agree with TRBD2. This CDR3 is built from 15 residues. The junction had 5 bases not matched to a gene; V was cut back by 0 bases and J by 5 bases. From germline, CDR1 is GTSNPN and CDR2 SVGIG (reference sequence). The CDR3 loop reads CAWSVLSGGAETQYF. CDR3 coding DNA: TGTGCCTGGAGTGTTCTTAGCGGGGGGGCGGAGACCCAGTACTTC.

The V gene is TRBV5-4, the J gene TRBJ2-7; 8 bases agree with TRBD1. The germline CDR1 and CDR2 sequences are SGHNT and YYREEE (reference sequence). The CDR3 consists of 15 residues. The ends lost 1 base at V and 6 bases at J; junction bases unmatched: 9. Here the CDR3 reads CASSLRTGLSGEQYF. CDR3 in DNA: TGTGCCAGCAGCTTGCGGACAGGGCTTTCGGGCGAGCAGTACTTC.

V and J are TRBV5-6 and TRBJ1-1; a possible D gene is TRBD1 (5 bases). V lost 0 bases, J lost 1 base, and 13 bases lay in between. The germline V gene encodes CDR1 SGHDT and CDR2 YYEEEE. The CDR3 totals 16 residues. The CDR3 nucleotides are TGTGCCAGCAGCTTGGCCGGGGGATCGGCGAACACTGAAGCTTTCTTT. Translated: CASSLAGGSANTEAFF.

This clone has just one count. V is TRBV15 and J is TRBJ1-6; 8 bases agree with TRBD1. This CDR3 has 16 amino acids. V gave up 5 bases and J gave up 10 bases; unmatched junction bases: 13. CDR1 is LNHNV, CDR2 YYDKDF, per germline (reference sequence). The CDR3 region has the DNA TGTGCCACCAGCGTGACGGAGAGGACAGGGCACTCACCCCTCCACTTT. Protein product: CATSVTERTGHSPLHF.

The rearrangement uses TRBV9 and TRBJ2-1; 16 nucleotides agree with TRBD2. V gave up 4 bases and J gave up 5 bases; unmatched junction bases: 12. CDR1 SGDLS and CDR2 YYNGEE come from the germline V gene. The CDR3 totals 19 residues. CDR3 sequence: CASSLGSGLAGGPNNEQFF. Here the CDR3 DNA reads TGTGCCAGCAGCCTAGGGTCGGGACTAGCGGGGGGGCCTAACAATGAGCAGTTCTTC.

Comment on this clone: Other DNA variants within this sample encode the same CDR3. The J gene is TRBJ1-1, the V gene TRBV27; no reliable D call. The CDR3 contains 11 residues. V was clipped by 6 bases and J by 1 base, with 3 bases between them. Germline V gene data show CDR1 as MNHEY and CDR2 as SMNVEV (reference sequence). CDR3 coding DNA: TGTGCCAGCAGGAGGAACACTGAAGCTTTCTTT. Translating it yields CASRRNTEAFF.

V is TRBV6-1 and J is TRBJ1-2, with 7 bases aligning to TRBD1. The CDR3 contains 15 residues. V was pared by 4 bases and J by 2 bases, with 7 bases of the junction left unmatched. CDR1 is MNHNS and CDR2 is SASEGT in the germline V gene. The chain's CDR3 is CASSGLGQKNYGYTF. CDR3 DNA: TGTGCCAGCAGTGGATTGGGACAGAAAAACTATGGCTACACCTTC.

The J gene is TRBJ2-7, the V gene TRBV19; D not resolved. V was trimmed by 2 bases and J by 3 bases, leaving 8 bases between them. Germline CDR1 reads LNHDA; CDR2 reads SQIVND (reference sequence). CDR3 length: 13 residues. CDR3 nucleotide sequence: TGTGCCAGTAGTATATCCAGGAACTACGAGCAGTACTTC. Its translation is CASSISRNYEQYF.

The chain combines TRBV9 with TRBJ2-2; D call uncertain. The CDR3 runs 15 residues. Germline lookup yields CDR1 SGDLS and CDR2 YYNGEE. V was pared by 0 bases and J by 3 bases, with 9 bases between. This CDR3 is CASSVDGSHTGELFF. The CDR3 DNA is TGTGCCAGCAGCGTAGATGGCAGTCACACCGGGGAGCTGTTTTTT.

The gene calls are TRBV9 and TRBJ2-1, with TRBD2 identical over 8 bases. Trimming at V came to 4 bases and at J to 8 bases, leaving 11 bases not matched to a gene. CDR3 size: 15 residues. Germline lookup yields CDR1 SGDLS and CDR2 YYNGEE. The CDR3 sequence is CASSLFSVTSDEQFF. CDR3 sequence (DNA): TGTGCCAGCAGCCTATTCAGCGTGACTAGCGATGAGCAGTTCTTC.

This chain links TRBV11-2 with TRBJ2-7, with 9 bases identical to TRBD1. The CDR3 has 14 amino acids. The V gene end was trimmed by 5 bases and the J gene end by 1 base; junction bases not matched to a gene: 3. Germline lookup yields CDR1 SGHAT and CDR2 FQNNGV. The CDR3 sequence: CASSPGQGSYEQYF. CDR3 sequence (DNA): TGTGCCAGCAGCCCGGGACAGGGTTCCTACGAGCAGTACTTC. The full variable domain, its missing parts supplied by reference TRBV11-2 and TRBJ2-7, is EAGVAQSPRYKIIEKRQSVAFWCNPISGHATLYWYQQILGQGPKLLIQFQNNGVVDDSQLPKDRFSAERLKGVDSTLKIQPAKLEDSAVYLCASSPGQGSYEQYFGPGTRLTVT.

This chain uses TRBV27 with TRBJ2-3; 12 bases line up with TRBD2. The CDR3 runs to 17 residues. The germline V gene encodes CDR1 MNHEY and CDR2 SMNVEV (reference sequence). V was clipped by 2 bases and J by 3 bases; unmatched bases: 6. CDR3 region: CASSLPGLAGSTDTQYF. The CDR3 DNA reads TGTGCCAGCAGTTTACCTGGACTAGCGGGGAGTACAGATACGCAGTATTTT.